This T cell receptor beta chain was captured by sequencing in a study of blood T cell repertoires in COVID-19. Background on the study: Material from acute and convalescent COVID-19 was sourced from the United States, Italy and Spain. The cDNA or gDNA used as material had been derived from T cells, B-cell-depleted T cells, or PBMCs.

Only one count was recorded for this clone. CDR3 length: 13 amino acids. Per germline, CDR1 GTSNPN and CDR2 SVGIG (reference sequence). V was clipped by 2 bases and J by 3 bases, with 8 bases between them. Per the original methods: Amplified reference gene primers provided the basis for estimating nucleated cell counts. Assay used: immunoSEQ multiplex PCR; TCRdb lists only in-frame clones, some missing. From that table come the V and J calls and clone size; the DNA was used to work out D and trimming. The table has approximately 210,000 clones, around 90% seen once. This chain links TRBV30 with TRBJ1-3; unclear D gene. The sequence was obtained from a man aged 18 to 30 with active or convalescent COVID-19. The sequenced sample consisted of peripheral blood. The CDR3 nucleotides read TGTGCCTGGAGTTACGGGGTTGGAAACACCATATATTTT. It translates to CAWSYGVGNTIYF.